This TCR beta chain was retrieved from a study of blood T cell repertoires in COVID-19. As for the study in general: The origin of the acute and convalescent COVID-19 samples was the United States, Italy and Spain. T cells, B-cell-depleted T cells, or PBMCs supplied cDNA or gDNA.

Study processing details: Cell counts per sample came from amplifying reference gene primers. Only in-frame clones appear in the TCRdb table, and some are missing; sequencing was by immunoSEQ multiplex PCR. The DNA was the basis for D and trimming; V, J and clone size are from that table. The data show under 120,000 clones, around 84% seen once. Germline loops: CDR1 DFQATT, CDR2 SNEGSKA (reference sequence). CDR3 length: 11 residues. V shed 6 bases and J shed 4 bases, with 9 bases lying between them. This rearrangement joins TRBV20-1 to TRBJ1-1; D is unresolved. Material: peripheral blood. The sequence came from a human donor in a cohort sampled during active COVID-19. The CDR3 sequence: CSATILTEAFF. CDR3 bases: TGCAGTGCAACTATACTCACTGAAGCTTTCTTT.